The 23 T cell receptor beta chains below all came from one sample that was sequenced in a study of blood T cell repertoires in COVID-19. Repertoires were generated with immunoSEQ multiplex PCR, while TCRdb's copy carries only in-frame clones and drops some. This table has approximately 170,000 clones, approximately 78% appearing once. Input material: peripheral blood. These receptor sequences come from a human donor in a cohort sampled during active COVID-19.

This rearrangement joins TRBV19 to TRBJ1-1; 8 nucleotides line up with TRBD1. There are 14 residues in the CDR3. Trimming removed 3 bases from V and 3 bases from J; junction bases left unmatched: 3. Germline V gene lookup returns CDR1 LNHDA and CDR2 SQIVND (reference sequence). In DNA, the CDR3 is TGTGCCAGTAGTATGGACAGGGCGGACACTGAAGCTTTCTTT. It yields the protein CASSMDRADTEAFF.

This chain connects TRBV7-2 to TRBJ1-2; 8 bases fit TRBD1. CDR3 size: 16 residues. Germline CDR1 reads SGHTA; CDR2 reads FQGNSA. The ends lost 2 bases at V and 4 bases at J; junction bases unmatched: 9. CDR3 nucleotides: TGTGCCAGCAGCTTATTGGGTCCGGACAGGGCCTATGGCTACACCTTC. Protein sequence: CASSLLGPDRAYGYTF.

This clone was counted a single time. The DNA for the CDR3 is TGCGCCAGCAGTGCCAGGGGGCTTTACGAGCAGTACTTC. Amino acids: CASSARGLYEQYF. V gene TRBV10-1 combines with J gene TRBJ2-7, with 8 bases matching TRBD1. This CDR3 is built from 13 residues. The ends lost 4 bases at V and 4 bases at J; junction bases unmatched: 3. Germline values: CDR1 WNHNN, CDR2 SYGVQD (reference sequence).

V usage is TRBV11-2 and J usage is TRBJ2-1, with TRBD2 identical over 13 bases. J was trimmed by 8 bases and V by 5 bases; bases with no gene match: 9. CDR1 is SGHAT, CDR2 FQNNGV, per germline. The CDR3 length is 16 residues. This CDR3 is CASSPTSGGAGDEQFF. The CDR3 DNA reads TGTGCCAGCAGCCCCACTAGCGGGGGGGCGGGCGATGAGCAGTTCTTC.

The chain carries TRBV19 and TRBJ2-3; 10 nucleotides line up with TRBD2. The V gene's germline CDR1 is LNHDA and CDR2 SQIVND (reference sequence). Trimming took 5 bases from V and 6 from J; bases not matched to a gene: 5. This CDR3 region has 14 residues. The CDR3 spells CASSFSGRWDTQYF. CDR3 DNA: TGTGCCAGTAGTTTTAGCGGGAGGTGGGATACGCAGTATTTT.

The sample holds one count of this clone. CDR3 protein: CAWSEEQHTEAFF. CDR3 nucleotide sequence: TGTGCCTGGAGTGAAGAACAACACACTGAAGCTTTCTTT. This chain joins TRBV30 and TRBJ1-1; D remains ambiguous. This CDR3 contains 13 residues. The germline CDR1 and CDR2 sequences are GTSNPN and SVGIG (reference sequence). Trimming took 1 base from V and 3 from J, leaving 9 bases between them. The complete variable domain, with remaining parts taken from reference TRBV30 and TRBJ1-1, reads SQTIHQWPATLVQPVGSPLSLECTVEGTSNPNLYWYRQAAGRGLQLLFYSVGIGQISSEVPQNLSASRPQDRQFILSSKKLLLSDSGFYLCAWSEEQHTEAFFGQGTRLTVV.

The chain recombines TRBV5-5 with TRBJ2-3, with D tentatively TRBD2 (6 bases). The CDR3 is made up of 15 amino acids. The germline CDR1 and CDR2 sequences are SGHKS and YYEKEE (reference sequence). V shed 4 bases and J shed 0 bases, with 12 bases lying between them. The CDR3 spells CASSPGVVSTDTQYF. Written as DNA, the CDR3 is TGTGCCAGCAGCCCGGGGGTCGTTAGCACAGATACGCAGTATTTT. The full variable domain, with the rest looked up from reference TRBV5-5 and TRBJ2-3, is DAGVTQSPTHLIKTRGQQVTLRCSPISGHKSVSWYQQVLGQGPQFIFQYYEKEERGRGNFPDRFSARQFPNYSSELNVNALLLGDSALYLCASSPGVVSTDTQYFGPGTRLTVL.

V is TRBV27 and J is TRBJ2-7, with a weak D call TRBD1 (6 bases). There are 14 residues in the CDR3. Germline CDR1 is MNHEY and CDR2 is SMNVEV (reference sequence). Trimming shortened V by 6 bases and J by 1 base, and 13 bases separated the two germline ends. This chain's CDR3 is CASRTIGTSYEQYF. For the CDR3, the DNA is TGTGCCAGCAGAACAATCGGGACATCCTACGAGCAGTACTTC.

The chain couples TRBV6-5 to TRBJ1-2, with TRBD1 as a possible D gene (5 bases). V was trimmed by 6 bases and J by 2 bases, leaving 10 bases between them. Germline-derived CDR1 and CDR2 are MNHEY and SVGAGI. This CDR3 spans 13 amino acids. DNA of the CDR3: TGTGCCAGCAGGTATACAGGAAACTATGGCTACACCTTC. It codes for CASRYTGNYGYTF.

The chain employs TRBV23-1 and TRBJ1-2, with 8 bases fitting TRBD1. TRBV23-1 is flagged as an ORF with uncertain function. The CDR3 runs 15 residues. After removal of 4 bases from V and 7 bases from J, the junction contained 11 bases not matched to a gene. CDR3 coding DNA: TGCGCCAGCAGTCCCCGGACAGGGCTCAGGGGTGGCTACACCTTC. It translates to CASSPRTGLRGGYTF.

The gene calls are TRBV3-1 (or the pseudogene TRBV3-2) and TRBJ2-1; 7 nucleotides align to TRBD1. The CDR3 is 16 residues long. Germline CDR1 reads LGHDT; CDR2 reads YNNKEL (reference sequence). V trimming: 6 bases; J trimming: 2 bases; junction bases outside the gene matches: 10. The CDR3: CASRIPGGETYNEQFF. DNA for the CDR3: TGTGCCAGCAGAATCCCAGGGGGAGAAACCTACAATGAGCAGTTCTTC.

This chain joins TRBV3-1 (or the pseudogene TRBV3-2) and TRBJ2-7; TRBD1 aligns across 8 bases. Germline V gene sequence: CDR1 LGHDT, CDR2 YNNKEL (reference sequence). There are 15 residues in the CDR3. Trimming took 0 bases from V and 4 from J; bases not matched to a gene: 5. CDR3 region: CASSQDWQGAYEQYF. The CDR3 DNA follows: TGTGCCAGCAGCCAAGATTGGCAGGGGGCATACGAGCAGTACTTC.

This sequence joins TRBV25-1 and TRBJ2-7; 11 bases align to TRBD1. The CDR3 extends over 15 amino acids. Losses at the gene ends were 8 bases for V and 0 bases for J; bases not matched to a gene: 6. The germline V gene has CDR1 MGHDK and CDR2 SYGVNS. CDR3 loop: CASASDRGLSYEQYF. CDR3 DNA: TGTGCCAGCGCTTCGGACAGGGGGCTCTCCTACGAGCAGTACTTC.

This sequence joins TRBV3-1 (or the pseudogene TRBV3-2) and TRBJ2-7; 7 bases are shared with TRBD1. V shed 3 bases, J shed 2 bases, and the junction held 16 bases outside the gene matches. This CDR3 is 18 amino acids long. Germline-derived CDR1 and CDR2 are LGHDT and YNNKEL (reference sequence). The CDR3 sequence: CASSHHLLQGHITYEQYF. CDR3 nucleotides: TGTGCCAGCAGCCACCACCTCCTACAGGGGCACATAACCTACGAGCAGTACTTC.

The chain combines TRBV10-3 with TRBJ1-1; TRBD1 matches at 7 bases. Per germline, CDR1 ENHRY and CDR2 SYGVKD. This CDR3 is 16 amino acids long. The V gene end was trimmed by 2 bases and the J gene end by 0 bases; junction bases not matched to a gene: 6. The CDR3 loop is CAISEKGTEVNTEAFF. The CDR3 DNA is TGTGCCATCAGTGAGAAAGGGACAGAAGTGAACACTGAAGCTTTCTTT.

Written as DNA, the CDR3 is TGTGCCAGCAGAGCTGACAGCTCCAGCTATGGCTACACCTTC. It codes for CASRADSSSYGYTF. The chain couples TRBV6-5 to TRBJ1-2; a weak D match, TRBD1 (5 bases). With 6 bases removed from V and 4 bases from J, the gap between germline ends came to 15 bases. The CDR3 is 14 residues long. Germline V gene data show CDR1 as MNHEY and CDR2 as SVGAGI.

The rearrangement uses TRBV30 and TRBJ2-7; weak D call: TRBD2 (5 bases). The CDR3 covers 12 residues. Germline V gene lookup returns CDR1 GTSNPN and CDR2 SVGIG (reference sequence). V was pared by 5 bases and J by 2 bases, with 10 bases between. Written as DNA, the CDR3 is TGTGCCTGGTCGGGGATAGCCTACGAGCAGTACTTC. This encodes CAWSGIAYEQYF. The whole variable domain, filled in from reference TRBV30 and TRBJ2-7, reads SQTIHQWPATLVQPVGSPLSLECTVEGTSNPNLYWYRQAAGRGLQLLFYSVGIGQISSEVPQNLSASRPQDRQFILSSKKLLLSDSGFYLCAWSGIAYEQYFGPGTRLTVT.

The J gene is TRBJ1-1, the V gene TRBV30, with D hard to call. Germline V gene sequence: CDR1 GTSNPN, CDR2 SVGIG (reference sequence). The CDR3 contains 14 residues. Trimming removed 4 bases at V and 1 base at J, with 13 bases between. The CDR3 is CAWILRVPNTEAFF. The DNA for the CDR3 is TGTGCCTGGATACTCCGGGTTCCGAACACTGAAGCTTTCTTT.

V gene TRBV18 combines with J gene TRBJ2-5, with a tentative D call TRBD2 (6 bases). From germline, CDR1 is KGHSH and CDR2 LQKENI. The V and J ends lost 4 bases and 3 bases respectively, with 15 bases between them. This CDR3 has 15 amino acids. CDR3 loop: CASSHPRLVEETQYF. DNA for the CDR3: TGTGCCAGCTCACACCCTCGACTAGTTGAAGAGACCCAGTACTTC.

This sequence joins TRBV7-2 and TRBJ1-2; possible D gene TRBD1, 6 bases. The ends were cut back, 3 bases at V and 6 bases at J, with 8 bases in the middle. Germline V gene data show CDR1 as SGHTA and CDR2 as FQGNSA. The CDR3 loop spans 12 amino acids. The CDR3 DNA sequence: TGTGCCAGCAGCTTTTCAGGGGATGGCTACACCTTC. Residues: CASSFSGDGYTF.

The chain carries TRBV5-1 and TRBJ2-3; tentative D call: TRBD1 (6 bases). Germline CDR1 reads SGHRS; CDR2 reads YFSETQ. V was pared by 5 bases and J by 2 bases, with 12 bases between. The CDR3 extends over 14 amino acids. The CDR3 reads CASRRQGLTDTQYF. The CDR3 nucleotides read TGCGCCAGCAGGCGGCAGGGGCTCACAGATACGCAGTATTTT.

The chain recombines TRBV18 with TRBJ2-7, with 7 nucleotides matching TRBD1. Germline assignment: CDR1 KGHSH and CDR2 LQKENI. V was clipped by 3 bases and J by 2 bases; unmatched bases: 10. The CDR3 sequence is 16 residues long. The CDR3 region is CASSPATGERPYEQYF. CDR3 nucleotides: TGTGCCAGCTCACCGGCTACAGGGGAAAGGCCCTACGAGCAGTACTTC.

This clone was counted a few times. The J gene is TRBJ2-7, the V gene TRBV28; TRBD1 aligns across 7 bases. The CDR3 has 15 amino acids. J was trimmed by 9 bases and V by 4 bases; bases with no gene match: 15. The germline V gene encodes CDR1 MDHEN and CDR2 SYDVKM. In DNA, the CDR3 is TGTGCCAGCAGTTCCCCCGACAGGGCGGTATCGGGGCAGTACTTC. This translates into CASSSPDRAVSGQYF.